The 19 T cell receptor beta chains listed next were all sequenced from one sample in a study of regulatory T cells in long-lasting Graves disease. The authors built TCR beta libraries using iRepertoire HTBI primers and Arm-PCR of CDR3 regions. TCRdb called the multiplex PCR reads again in MiXCR, with one record for every CDR3 protein. Found here are more than 300,000 distinct CDR3 sequences, 12% of them singletons; the top ten hold 15% to 20%. The time point was: newly diagnosed GD, antithyroid drugs for less than 3 months. Extracted RNA from PBMCs served as the source of the TCR library. The same sample was also studied in work on T cells in Graves' hyperthyroidism and ophthalmopathy.

Source: peripheral blood mononuclear cells (PBMCs), taken at new diagnosis, from a patient treated with antithyroid drugs. Receptor source: a woman younger than 35 with Graves disease.

This clonotype turned up a few times. The chain couples TRBV7-9 to TRBJ1-2, with D perhaps TRBD1 (5 bases). Trimming removed 5 bases at V and 6 bases at J, with 19 bases between. The germline V gene has CDR1 SEHNR and CDR2 FQNEAQ (reference sequence). CDR3 length: 15 amino acids. The CDR3: CASSPTRDPSDGYTF. CDR3 nucleotides: TGTGCCAGCAGCCCTACACGGGACCCCTCGGATGGCTACACCTTC.

This clonotype was counted at least ten times. V is TRBV7-2 and J is TRBJ1-1; unclear D gene. CDR1 SGHTA and CDR2 FQGNSA come from the germline V gene. The CDR3 loop spans 17 amino acids. Trimming took off 1 base at V and 1 base at J, with 16 bases between the two ends. DNA for the CDR3: TGTGCCAGCAGCTTAGTGGGGTTTGGTCCTGAGAACACTGAAGCTTTCTTT. This translates into CASSLVGFGPENTEAFF.

This clonotype turned up a few times. The chain uses TRBV14 and TRBJ2-3, with 12 nucleotides matching TRBD2. The CDR3 loop spans 17 amino acids. Germline V gene data show CDR1 as SGHDN and CDR2 as FVKESK. The V gene end was trimmed by 2 bases and the J gene end by 7 bases; junction bases not matched to a gene: 10. The CDR3 is CASSQLSSGRAYHTQYF. In nucleotides, the CDR3 is TGTGCCAGCAGCCAACTTTCTAGCGGGAGGGCCTACCATACGCAGTATTTT.

This clonotype was recorded a few times. The J gene is TRBJ2-1, the V gene TRBV7-3; 8 bases agree with TRBD1. Per germline, CDR1 SGHTA and CDR2 FQGTGA. The length of the CDR3 is 16 residues. After removal of 1 base from V and 4 bases from J, the junction contained 6 bases not matched to a gene. CDR3 region: CASSLNPGGMYNEQFF. The CDR3, as DNA: TGTGCCAGCAGCTTAAATCCAGGGGGCATGTACAATGAGCAGTTCTTC. Supplemented by reference TRBV7-3 and TRBJ2-1, the full variable domain reads GAGVSQTPSNKVTEKGKYVELRCDPISGHTALYWYRQSLGQGPEFLIYFQGTGAADDSGLPNDRFFAVRPEGSVSTLKIQRTERGDSAVYLCASSLNPGGMYNEQFFGPGTRLTVL.

This clonotype was picked up many times. This chain joins TRBV20-1 and TRBJ2-5; 8 bases align to TRBD1. The V and J ends lost 6 bases and 1 base, in that order; junction bases with no gene match: 7. In germline, CDR1 is DFQATT, CDR2 SNEGSKA (reference sequence). The CDR3 has 14 amino acids. CDR3 sequence: CSAPITGGQETQYF. CDR3 bases: TGCAGTGCGCCGATAACAGGGGGCCAAGAGACCCAGTACTTC.

This clonotype was recorded many times. The V and J genes are TRBV13 and TRBJ2-5, with TRBD2 matching 14 bases. Germline V gene lookup returns CDR1 PRHDT and CDR2 FYEKMQ (reference sequence). This CDR3 has 16 amino acids. Trimming took 5 bases from V and 6 from J; bases not matched to a gene: 8. The CDR3 DNA reads TGTGCCAGCAGCCGCCTTGGACTAGCGGGAGGACAGACCCAGTACTTC. Amino acids: CASSRLGLAGGQTQYF. The entire variable domain, with the rest obtained from reference TRBV13 and TRBJ2-5, is as follows: AAGVIQSPRHLIKEKRETATLKCYPIPRHDTVYWYQQGPGQDPQFLISFYEKMQSDKGSIPDRFSAQQFSDYHSELNMSSLELGDSALYFCASSRLGLAGGQTQYFGPGTRLLVL.

This clonotype was picked up a small number of times. V usage is TRBV7-2 and J usage is TRBJ1-2; 9 nucleotides align to TRBD1. Germline loops: CDR1 SGHTA, CDR2 FQGNSA. The V gene end was trimmed by 2 bases and the J gene end by 4 bases; junction bases not matched to a gene: 2. The length of the CDR3 is 14 residues. The CDR3, as DNA: TGTGCCAGCAGCTTAATACAGGGGGCCTATGGCTACACCTTC. Its translation: CASSLIQGAYGYTF.

This clonotype has ten or more counts. V and J are TRBV20-1 and TRBJ1-1; no clear D gene. V was pared by 8 bases and J by 4 bases, with 14 bases between. The CDR3 runs 12 residues. CDR1 is DFQATT and CDR2 is SNEGSKA in the germline V gene (reference sequence). CDR3 sequence reads: CSPGRASTEAFF. The CDR3 DNA reads TGCAGTCCCGGGAGGGCGAGCACTGAAGCTTTCTTT.

With respect to this clonotype: This could be a read error, since a much larger clone is one nucleotide away. This CDR3 is missing its conserved last phenylalanine or tryptophan, likely due to a read error. The chain links TRBV2 to TRBJ2-7; 9 nucleotides line up with TRBD1. Germline V gives CDR1 SNHLY, CDR2 FYNNEI. Trimming removed 6 bases from V and 3 bases from J; junction bases left unmatched: 9. The CDR3 is made up of 15 amino acids. The CDR3 spells CASSPDGQGIYEQYL. The CDR3 nucleotides are TGTGCCAGCAGCCCAGATGGACAGGGGATCTACGAGCAGTACCTC.

With respect to this clonotype: A read error may account for a junction end that differs from germline. This chain connects TRBV7-9 to TRBJ1-4; no clear D. This CDR3 has 17 residues. The V gene's germline CDR1 is SEHNR and CDR2 FQNEAQ (reference sequence). The CDR3 region is CVSSLAASDRGNEKLLF. As DNA, the CDR3 is TGTGTCAGCAGCTTGGCCGCATCGGACCGGGGTAATGAAAAACTGCTTTTT.

This clonotype showed up many times. CDR3 DNA: TGTGCCAGCAGCCCGAGGTACCGGGGAGATTATGGCTACACCTTC. It translates to CASSPRYRGDYGYTF. The V gene is TRBV7-2, the J gene TRBJ1-2; D gene uncertain. The CDR3 has 15 amino acids. Trimming shortened V by 5 bases and J by 5 bases, and 18 bases separated the two germline ends. Germline loops: CDR1 SGHTA, CDR2 FQGNSA.

This clonotype was observed at least ten times. J is TRBJ1-5 and V is TRBV7-2, with D possibly being TRBD1 (5 bases). Trimming shortened V by 7 bases and J by 0 bases, and 13 bases separated the two germline ends. This CDR3 is built from 15 residues. Germline CDR1 and CDR2: SGHTA and FQGNSA. The CDR3 DNA sequence: TGTGCCAGCAACCTTCAGGGTGATAGCAATCAGCCCCAGCATTTT. Translation gives CASNLQGDSNQPQHF. Full variable domain (remainder filled in from reference TRBV7-2 and TRBJ1-5): GAGVSQSPSNKVTEKGKDVELRCDPISGHTALYWYRQSLGQGLEFLIYFQGNSAPDKSGLPSDRFSAERTGGSVSTLTIQRTQQEDSAVYLCASNLQGDSNQPQHFGDGTRLSIL.

This clonotype was observed a few times. The gene calls are TRBV13 and TRBJ2-1, with 9 bases that match TRBD2. The length of the CDR3 is 16 residues. The V gene end was trimmed by 3 bases and the J gene end by 7 bases; junction bases not matched to a gene: 10. Germline V gives CDR1 PRHDT, CDR2 FYEKMQ (reference sequence). The CDR3 reads CASSFLGGRAWNEQFF. The CDR3 DNA reads as TGTGCCAGCAGCTTTCTCGGCGGGAGGGCTTGGAATGAGCAGTTCTTC.

The CDR3 sequence is CSAHTGTGTLNYGYTF. The CDR3 nucleotides are TGCAGTGCTCACACCGGGACAGGGACACTTAACTATGGCTACACCTTC. The chain carries TRBV20-1 and TRBJ1-2; 9 positions match TRBD1. The CDR3 loop spans 16 amino acids. Germline CDR1 DFQATT, CDR2 SNEGSKA (reference sequence). V trimming: 5 bases; J trimming: 1 base; junction bases outside the gene matches: 11.

This clonotype was detected many times. This rearrangement joins TRBV19 to TRBJ2-3, with 9 bases lining up with TRBD2. The germline CDR1 and CDR2 sequences are LNHDA and SQIVND (reference sequence). This CDR3 contains 19 residues. J was trimmed by 2 bases and V by 3 bases; bases with no gene match: 15. CDR3 nucleotide sequence: TGTGCCAGTAGTATTTTGCCTACGACTAGCGGAGAACTCACAGATACGCAGTATTTT. It specifies CASSILPTTSGELTDTQYF.

This rearrangement joins TRBV4-1 to TRBJ2-1; 10 nucleotides line up with TRBD1. Germline assignment: CDR1 MGHRA and CDR2 YSYEKL. This CDR3 is 17 amino acids long. The junction had 10 bases not matched to a gene; V was cut back by 1 base and J by 7 bases. CDR3 nucleotides: TGCGCCAGCAGCCAAGCGGTCGGGACAGGGGTATCAAATGAGCAGTTCTTC. It is translated as CASSQAVGTGVSNEQFF.

This clonotype was seen ten or more times. The rearrangement uses TRBV20-1 and TRBJ2-1; perhaps TRBD1 as D (5 bases). Trimming took off 5 bases at V and 6 bases at J, with 20 bases between the two ends. Germline V gene lookup returns CDR1 DFQATT and CDR2 SNEGSKA (reference sequence). This CDR3 has 15 amino acids. CDR3 DNA sequence: TGCAGTGCTGGGGCAGGAGCCTTCGACTTCAATGAGCAGTTCTTC. It yields the protein CSAGAGAFDFNEQFF.

This clonotype occurred a few times. The CDR3 reads CASSGPLRQGAGANVLTF. The CDR3 DNA sequence: TGTGCCAGCAGCGGACCCCTAAGACAGGGAGCTGGGGCCAACGTCCTGACTTTC. This chain links TRBV7-9 with TRBJ2-6; 7 positions match TRBD1. Unmatched junction bases numbered 12, after V lost 5 bases and J lost 2 bases. The CDR3 consists of 18 residues. The germline CDR1 and CDR2 sequences are SEHNR and FQNEAQ (reference sequence).

At least ten counts were recorded for this clonotype. The genes are TRBV27 and TRBJ2-5, with a weak D call TRBD1 (6 bases). V was clipped by 2 bases and J by 1 base, with 11 bases between them. The germline V gene encodes CDR1 MNHEY and CDR2 SMNVEV (reference sequence). The CDR3 has 15 residues. This chain's CDR3 is CASSLGTHPQETQYF. CDR3 nucleotides: TGTGCCAGCAGTTTAGGGACACATCCCCAAGAGACCCAGTACTTC.